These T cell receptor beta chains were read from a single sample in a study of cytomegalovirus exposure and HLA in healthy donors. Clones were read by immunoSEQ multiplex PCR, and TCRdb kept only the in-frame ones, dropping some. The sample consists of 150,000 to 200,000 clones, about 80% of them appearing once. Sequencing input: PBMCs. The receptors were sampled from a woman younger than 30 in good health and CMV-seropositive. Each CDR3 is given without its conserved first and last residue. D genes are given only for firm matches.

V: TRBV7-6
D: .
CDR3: ASSSGQSNTEAF

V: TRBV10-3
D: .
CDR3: AITARQDAYNEQF

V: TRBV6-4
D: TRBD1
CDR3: ASSEGQGADTQY

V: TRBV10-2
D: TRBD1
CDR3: ASGTSRGFSGANVLT

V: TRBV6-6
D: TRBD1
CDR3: ASSRGQGIYEQY

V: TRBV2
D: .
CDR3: ASEPDRRISGGYT

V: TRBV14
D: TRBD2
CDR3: ASSPPRGGTETQY

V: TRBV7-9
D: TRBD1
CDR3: SSSPAGQAQNTEAF

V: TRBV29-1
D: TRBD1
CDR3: SVGIGFTPGGKYYGYT

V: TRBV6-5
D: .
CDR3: ASSYGLPVRALH

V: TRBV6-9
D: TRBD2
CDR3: ASSSGTSGGVGTQY

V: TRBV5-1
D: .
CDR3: ASSLDEAGNYGYT

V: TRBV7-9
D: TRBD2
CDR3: ASSKIAGNTDTQY

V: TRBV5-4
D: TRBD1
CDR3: ASSLNRGMGGYT

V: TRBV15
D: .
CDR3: ATSRPTDRPHNEQF

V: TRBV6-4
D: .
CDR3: ASRTTVSTGELF

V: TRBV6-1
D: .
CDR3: ASSVVTGSGNTIY

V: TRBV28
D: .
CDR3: ASSPGTWGYT

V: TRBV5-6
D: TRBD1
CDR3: ASSFRDRNSPLH

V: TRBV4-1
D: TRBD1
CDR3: ASSQRQGTTYEQY

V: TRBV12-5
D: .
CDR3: ASGLALSTGELF

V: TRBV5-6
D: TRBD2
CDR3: ASSSGLAIYNEQF

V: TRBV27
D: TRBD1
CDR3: ASSFSGQGIYEQY

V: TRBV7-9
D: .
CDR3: ASSPKAGNTEAF